This T cell receptor (beta chain) was found in a study of human T cells and chemical hapten exposure. In the study overall: While the approximately 23-week study was under way, patients received diphenylcyclopropenone on the scalp every week.

Germline CDR1 SQVTM, CDR2 ANQGSEA. Trimming removed 6 bases at V and 3 bases at J, with 11 bases between. The CDR3 totals 13 residues. There are a few counts of this clonotype. Time point noted: pre-sensitization, week 0. Treatment defined: therapeutic diphenylcyclopropenone sensitization with weekly scalp DPC. TCRdb used MiXCR to reprocess the RACE reads, holding one entry per CDR3 protein. The sample contains a few hundred thousand distinct CDR3 sequences, 4.5% to 7% of which appear only once. The gene calls are TRBV29-1 and TRBJ1-4; D gene ambiguous. The TCR sequence derives from a woman aged 18-30 years with alopecia areata. Some clones in this sample may be carry-over from other donors' samples. This specimen was whole blood, taken in connection with sensitization to the hapten diphenylcyclopropenone (DPC). The CDR3 region is CSVGSSPNEKLFF. The CDR3 DNA is TGCAGCGTCGGATCGTCCCCTAATGAAAAACTGTTTTTT. Complete variable domain (other parts from reference TRBV29-1 and TRBJ1-4): SAVISQKPSRDICQRGTSLTIQCQVDSQVTMMFWYRQQPGQSLTLIATANQGSEATYESGFVIDKFPISRPNLTFSTLTVSNMSPEDSSIYLCSVGSSPNEKLFFGSGTQLSVL.